This T cell receptor (beta chain) was profiled in a study of early T cells in non-severe SARS-CoV-2 infection. cDNA molecules, individually, were tagged with unique molecular identifiers. TCRdb re-called the 5' RACE reads with MiXCR, one entry per CDR3 protein. The sample has 76,000 or so distinct CDR3 sequences; over 9% are singletons. Germline CDR1 is MNHNS and CDR2 is SASEGT. The V end was cut by 7 bases, the J end by 0 bases, with 10 bases between. The CDR3 runs to 14 residues. The clonotype originates from an adult who was a healthcare worker with PCR-confirmed SARS-CoV-2 infection or an uninfected control (not recorded which). Sequenced sample: whole blood. The rearrangement joins TRBV6-1 to TRBJ1-5; TRBD1 might be the D (6 bases). CDR3 amino acids: CASIGGYSNQPQHF. DNA of the CDR3: TGTGCCAGCATCGGGGGCTATAGCAATCAGCCCCAGCATTTT.